Listed here are 10 T cell receptor beta chains from one sample, sequenced in a study of T-cell reconstitution after alpha-beta-depleted transplantation in children. Preparation of the TCRbeta library used unique molecular identifiers. From the PCR reads, TCRdb called clonotypes with MiXCR, one entry per CDR3 protein. This repertoire shows around 960,000 distinct CDR3 sequences, about 26% found once; its top ten account for 28%. The specimen comprised PBMCs, mostly from graft donor cells, sampled 360 days after TCRalphabeta/CD19-depleted stem cell transplant. The receptors here all came from a boy younger than two who had a stem cell transplant for SCID, so the T cells may come from the graft donor.

This clonotype was seen more than once but under ten times. This chain connects TRBV18 to TRBJ1-4; D is unresolved. Trimming cost V 3 bases and J 10 bases, with 27 bases left between them. This CDR3 contains 18 residues. Per the germline V gene, CDR1 is KGHSH and CDR2 is LQKENI. CDR3 region: CASSPNSQWAGPSGKLFF. In nucleotides, the CDR3 is TGTGCCAGCTCACCTAACAGCCAGTGGGCCGGCCCGTCGGGAAAACTGTTTTTT.

This clonotype was counted a few times. The V call is TRBV12-3 or TRBV12-4, the J call TRBJ2-6; D tentatively reads TRBD1 or TRBD2 (6 bases each). The ends were cut back, 6 bases at V and 5 bases at J, with 11 bases in the middle. The CDR3 contains 14 residues. CDR3 sequence reads: CASRSGDWANVLTF. CDR3 coding DNA: TGTGCCAGCAGATCAGGGGACTGGGCCAACGTCCTGACTTTC.

The chain joins TRBV5-1 to TRBJ2-7; D possibly corresponds to TRBD1 (6 bases). Germline CDR1 reads SGHRS; CDR2 reads YFSETQ. Trimming shortened V by 1 base and J by 4 bases, and 12 bases separated the two germline ends. The CDR3 contains 14 residues. The CDR3 sequence is CASSLWQGLYEQYF. The CDR3 nucleotides read TGCGCCAGCAGCTTGTGGCAGGGGTTATACGAGCAGTACTTC.

The chain joins TRBV29-1 to TRBJ1-1, with 8 bases identical to TRBD1. V was clipped by 8 bases and J by 1 base; unmatched bases: 12. Looked up from germline, CDR1 is SQVTM and CDR2 is ANQGSEA. This CDR3 is 15 amino acids long. DNA of the CDR3: TGCAGCACGTCGGATGCAGGGGGCGCGAACACTGAAGCTTTCTTT. This gives the protein CSTSDAGGANTEAFF. The full variable domain, completed using reference TRBV29-1 and TRBJ1-1, is SAVISQKPSRDICQRGTSLTIQCQVDSQVTMMFWYRQQPGQSLTLIATANQGSEATYESGFVIDKFPISRPNLTFSTLTVSNMSPEDSSIYLCSTSDAGGANTEAFFGQGTRLTVV.

J is TRBJ1-3 and V is TRBV29-1; D call uncertain. The germline V gene encodes CDR1 SQVTM and CDR2 ANQGSEA. This CDR3 has 15 amino acids. With 0 bases removed from V and 3 bases from J, the gap between germline ends came to 12 bases. The CDR3 protein is CSVEDLGRFGNTIYF. Here the CDR3 DNA reads TGCAGCGTTGAAGATCTAGGACGCTTTGGAAACACCATATATTTT.

The table lists this clonotype with many counts. The chain has TRBV5-1 and TRBJ2-1; D is undetermined. This CDR3 contains 11 residues. CDR1 is SGHRS, CDR2 YFSETQ, per germline. The ends were cut back, 6 bases at V and 6 bases at J, with 7 bases in the middle. The CDR3 DNA is TGCGCCAGCACTTTAGGCAATGAGCAGTTCTTC. It encodes CASTLGNEQFF. Combining the CDR3 with reference TRBV5-1 and TRBJ2-1 gives the whole variable domain KAGVTQTPRYLIKTRGQQVTLSCSPISGHRSVSWYQQTPGQGLQFLFEYFSETQRNKGNFPGRFSGRQFSNSRSEMNVSTLELGDSALYLCASTLGNEQFFGPGTRLTVL.

This clonotype was counted only a few times. The chain carries TRBV18 and TRBJ1-1; perhaps TRBD1 as D (5 bases). The ends were cut back, 3 bases at V and 2 bases at J, with 13 bases in the middle. CDR3 size: 15 residues. The V gene's germline CDR1 is KGHSH and CDR2 LQKENI. This chain's CDR3 is CASSPMGTENTEAFF. The CDR3 DNA reads as TGTGCCAGCTCACCGATGGGGACGGAAAACACTGAAGCTTTCTTT. Filled out from reference TRBV18 and TRBJ1-1, the complete variable domain reads NAGVMQNPRHLVRRRGQEARLRCSPMKGHSHVYWYRQLPEEGLKFMVYLQKENIIDESGMPKERFSAEFPKEGPSILRIQQVVRGDSAAYFCASSPMGTENTEAFFGQGTRLTVV.

The chain uses TRBV15 and TRBJ2-3; D call uncertain. Trimming removed 2 bases at V and 0 bases at J, with 9 bases between. CDR1 is LNHNV and CDR2 is YYDKDF in the germline V gene (reference sequence). The CDR3 is 15 amino acids. The CDR3, as DNA: TGTGCCACCAGCAGACTGCTGACTAGCACAGATACGCAGTATTTT. Its protein is CATSRLLTSTDTQYF.

This chain links TRBV20-1 with TRBJ1-1; D is unclear. Germline V gene data show CDR1 as DFQATT and CDR2 as SNEGSKA (reference sequence). The CDR3 has 13 residues. V was pared by 5 bases and J by 2 bases, with 12 bases between. This CDR3 is CSAAGPVNTEAFF. CDR3 coding DNA: TGCAGTGCTGCCGGTCCGGTAAACACTGAAGCTTTCTTT.

This clonotype occurred a few times. V is TRBV20-1 and J is TRBJ2-5, with D perhaps TRBD1 (6 bases). V was cut by 0 bases and J by 7 bases, with 15 bases left in between. Germline loops: CDR1 DFQATT, CDR2 SNEGSKA (reference sequence). The CDR3 is 14 residues long. In nucleotides, the CDR3 is TGCAGTGCTAGAGAAGTGGCAGGGGAGTTGACCCAGTACTTC. It codes for CSAREVAGELTQYF.